A few counts support the clone carrying this T cell receptor beta chain. What it binds is unknown. The use of a sample-barcoded 5' primer and a J-beta primer mix characterized a second PCR of roughly 6 to 11 cycles. TCRdb fed the 5' RACE reads into MiXCR, producing one record per CDR3 protein. Seen here are about a million distinct CDR3 sequences, approximately 50% observed once, and the top ten hold about a fifth. This entry belongs to a study of blood T cells in healthy people across ages. This CDR3 has 16 residues. The V and J ends lost 4 bases and 7 bases, in that order; junction bases with no gene match: 9. Germline CDR1 and CDR2: SGHTA and FQGNSA. Healthy Caucasians from Russia aged roughly 6 to 95 served as donors. The sample, roughly 9.1 milliliters of peripheral blood, was drawn from each donor. Study observations and caveats: Researchers deemed the diversity estimates from one million T cells underestimates. Donor CMV status, an unknown factor, possibly confounded changes in expanded clonotypes.

Material for sequencing was blood. The clonotype originates from a woman aged 60-75 years in good health. This chain links TRBV7-2 with TRBJ2-2; 10 bases are shared with TRBD1. The DNA of the CDR3 is TGTGCCAGCAGCTACACCGGGACAGGGGTTATCGGGGAGCTGTTTTTT. It encodes CASSYTGTGVIGELFF.